The present T cell receptor (beta chain) was sequenced within a study of blood T cell repertoires in COVID-19. V was clipped by 6 bases and J by 9 bases; unmatched bases: 11. Germline values: CDR1 MNHNY, CDR2 SVGAGI (reference sequence). CDR3 length: 14 residues. The repertoire was sequenced with immunoSEQ multiplex PCR; TCRdb's copy has only in-frame clones and lacks some. Of roughly 250,000 clones listed, approximately 80% are singletons. The chain carries TRBV6-6 and TRBJ2-1; the match to TRBD2 covers 7 bases. The clonotype comes from a woman aged 40 to 49 with active or convalescent COVID-19. Material for sequencing was peripheral blood. In DNA form, the CDR3 reads TGTGCCAGCAGATCTTGGGGGGGGGACGGTGAGCAGTTCTTC. Protein sequence: CASRSWGGDGEQFF.